The 12 T cell receptor beta chains given below trace back to one sample, sequenced in a study of blood T cell repertoires in COVID-19. The repertoire was sequenced with immunoSEQ multiplex PCR; TCRdb's copy has only in-frame clones and lacks some. Among 90,000 or so clones, under 90% were seen once, and the ten largest hold more than 3%. Sequencing used peripheral blood. The receptors stem from a woman aged 65 to 85 with acute or convalescent COVID-19.

The rearrangement uses TRBV11-2 and TRBJ2-3; 10 bases agree with TRBD2. V gave up 5 bases and J gave up 2 bases; unmatched junction bases: 4. This CDR3 has 15 amino acids. CDR1 SGHAT and CDR2 FQNNGV come from the germline V gene. In DNA form, the CDR3 reads TGTGCCAGCAGCATTAGCGGGGGGCTCACAGATACGCAGTATTTT. It specifies CASSISGGLTDTQYF.

The chain joins TRBV19 to TRBJ1-5, with 7 bases fitting TRBD1. Germline values: CDR1 LNHDA, CDR2 SQIVND (reference sequence). V was clipped by 3 bases and J by 1 base; unmatched bases: 9. The CDR3 extends over 17 amino acids. CDR3 region: CASSITGAGGSNQPQHF. For the CDR3, the DNA is TGTGCCAGTAGTATTACAGGGGCAGGGGGGAGCAATCAGCCCCAGCATTTT.

The chain carries TRBV18 and TRBJ1-6; TRBD1 is a possible D gene (5 bases). There are 15 residues in the CDR3. V lost 3 bases to trimming and J lost 14 bases, with 20 bases between them. Germline V lookup: CDR1 KGHSH, CDR2 LQKENI. Written as DNA, the CDR3 is TGTGCCAGCTCACCCCCGACAGCCCAAAGGGCCACCCTCCACTTT. The encoded protein is CASSPPTAQRATLHF.

The gene calls are TRBV12-5 and TRBJ1-3; D unclear. Germline lookup yields CDR1 LGHNT and CDR2 FRNRAP. This CDR3 is built from 14 residues. Trimming took 6 bases from V and 2 from J, leaving 11 bases between them. This CDR3 is CASGSTDTGNTIYF. Written as DNA, the CDR3 is TGTGCTAGTGGCTCTACAGATACTGGAAACACCATATATTTT.

The V gene is TRBV6-5, the J gene TRBJ1-2, with D tentatively TRBD1 (5 bases). V lost 7 bases to trimming and J lost 6 bases, with 12 bases between them. The CDR3 covers 12 residues. CDR1 is MNHEY and CDR2 is SVGAGI in the germline V gene. CDR3 residues: CASKEGRDGYTF. As DNA, the CDR3 is TGTGCCAGCAAGGAGGGGCGGGATGGCTACACCTTC.

The chain recombines TRBV7-9 with TRBJ2-7, with 8 bases identical to TRBD2. V lost 5 bases, J lost 5 bases, and 8 bases stayed unmatched. The germline CDR1 and CDR2 sequences are SEHNR and FQNEAQ (reference sequence). The CDR3 is 14 residues long. CDR3 sequence (DNA): TGTGCCAGCAGCCCCAGCGGGAGCCCTAACGAGCAGTACTTC. Its translation: CASSPSGSPNEQYF.

V and J are TRBV10-2 and TRBJ1-5, with D unresolved. Between the trimmed V and J ends, which lost 7 bases and 7 bases, there was a span of 14 bases. The CDR3 contains 13 residues. The V gene's germline CDR1 is WSHSY and CDR2 SAAADI. DNA of the CDR3: TGCGCCAGCAATAACTTCTCGCGACAGCCCCAGCATTTT. It translates to CASNNFSRQPQHF.

The J gene is TRBJ2-3, the V gene TRBV7-9; 7 bases line up with TRBD2. CDR1 is SEHNR and CDR2 is FQNEAQ in the germline V gene (reference sequence). V lost 3 bases, J lost 6 bases, and 6 bases stayed unmatched. The CDR3 has 14 amino acids. Here the CDR3 DNA reads TGTGCCAGCAGCTTGACGGGGGGTACGGATACGCAGTATTTT. Protein sequence: CASSLTGGTDTQYF.

The rearrangement uses TRBV7-9 and TRBJ2-1; 13 nucleotides line up with TRBD2. The length of the CDR3 is 14 residues. The trim removed 5 bases at V and 8 bases at J, leaving 3 bases unmatched. Germline-derived CDR1 and CDR2 are SEHNR and FQNEAQ (reference sequence). The CDR3 region has the DNA TGTGCCAGCAGCGTACTAGCGGGGGGGTATGAGCAGTTCTTC. Its protein is CASSVLAGGYEQFF. Full variable domain (outside the CDR3, taken from reference TRBV7-9 and TRBJ2-1): DTGVSQNPRHKITKRGQNVTFRCDPISEHNRLYWYRQTLGQGPEFLTYFQNEAQLEKSRLLSDRFSAERPKGSFSTLEIQRTEQGDSAMYLCASSVLAGGYEQFFGPGTRLTVL.

This chain joins TRBV5-1 and TRBJ2-5, with TRBD2 as a possible D gene (6 bases). CDR1 and CDR2 (germline): SGHRS, YFSETQ. This CDR3 is built from 14 residues. V was cut by 0 bases and J by 1 base, with 7 bases left in between. The CDR3 bases are TGCGCCAGCAGCTTGGTTAGCGGCCAAGAGACCCAGTACTTC. It translates to CASSLVSGQETQYF. The full variable domain, with the rest looked up from reference TRBV5-1 and TRBJ2-5, is KAGVTQTPRYLIKTRGQQVTLSCSPISGHRSVSWYQQTPGQGLQFLFEYFSETQRNKGNFPGRFSGRQFSNSRSEMNVSTLELGDSALYLCASSLVSGQETQYFGPGTRLLVL.

This chain links TRBV28 with TRBJ2-5, with 7 bases lining up with TRBD1. Per germline, CDR1 MDHEN and CDR2 SYDVKM. The CDR3 totals 15 residues. The V segment lost 6 bases and the J segment 3 bases; nucleotides outside the gene matches: 10. Written as DNA, the CDR3 is TGTGCCAGCAGAAAACCCTCGACAGGGAAAGAGACCCAGTACTTC. As protein: CASRKPSTGKETQYF.

This clone showed up just once. The rearrangement joins TRBV28 to TRBJ2-1, with 7 bases matching TRBD2. This CDR3 has 17 residues. V lost 5 bases, J lost 0 bases, and 10 bases stayed unmatched. Germline-derived CDR1 and CDR2 are MDHEN and SYDVKM. Here the CDR3 reads CASSTAGVQSSYNEQFF. The CDR3 bases are TGTGCCAGCAGTACGGCGGGGGTCCAGAGCTCCTACAATGAGCAGTTCTTC.